A single sample gave rise to the 13 T cell receptor beta chains below, sequenced in a study of cytomegalovirus exposure and HLA in healthy donors. Assay: immunoSEQ multiplex PCR; the TCRdb copy retains only in-frame clones and omits some. Found here are 140,000 or so clones, just over 90% of them singletons; the top ten hold around 0.7%. Specimen: PBMCs. The receptors here all came from a man younger than 35 in good health and CMV-seronegative.

The count of this clone is one. The V call is TRBV6-1, the J call TRBJ2-7; D is unresolved. Germline CDR1 MNHNS, CDR2 SASEGT. The CDR3 covers 13 residues. Trimming stripped 3 bases from V and 3 bases from J, with 9 bases between. This CDR3 reads CASSENTNYEQYV. The CDR3 DNA reads TGTGCCAGCAGTGAGAACACAAACTACGAGCAGTACGTC.

CDR3 amino acids: CSVGGSNQPQHF. CDR3 in DNA: TGCAGCGTTGGGGGCAGCAATCAGCCCCAGCATTTT. The chain joins TRBV29-1 to TRBJ1-5; weak D call: TRBD1 (5 bases). Looked up from germline, CDR1 is SQVTM and CDR2 is ANQGSEA. V lost 4 bases and J 1 base, leaving 5 bases between the germline ends. There are 12 residues in the CDR3.

The genes are TRBV15 and TRBJ2-1; 11 nucleotides match TRBD2. The CDR3 has 16 residues. Germline CDR1 is LNHNV and CDR2 is YYDKDF (reference sequence). Trimming removed 3 bases from V and 4 bases from J; junction bases left unmatched: 5. Here the CDR3 DNA reads TGTGCCACCAGCAGGCAAATAGCGGGAGGGTACAATGAGCAGTTCTTC. It is translated as CATSRQIAGGYNEQFF.

The chain uses TRBV19 and TRBJ2-6, with 7 bases that match TRBD1. The trim removed 5 bases at V and 0 bases at J, leaving 10 bases unmatched. The germline CDR1 and CDR2 sequences are LNHDA and SQIVND (reference sequence). This CDR3 has 18 amino acids. The CDR3: CASSLRDSVLSGANVLTF. The CDR3 coding sequence is TGTGCCAGTAGTCTCCGGGACAGTGTACTCTCTGGGGCCAACGTCCTGACTTTC.

The chain combines TRBV5-1 with TRBJ2-1; the match to TRBD2 covers 7 bases. The CDR3 has 16 amino acids. Per germline, CDR1 SGHRS and CDR2 YFSETQ. After removal of 1 base from V and 10 bases from J, the junction contained 14 bases not matched to a gene. DNA for the CDR3: TGCGCCAGCAGCTTGCTGTCTGTGGCGGGAGAGGGGGAGCAGTTCTTC. Amino acids: CASSLLSVAGEGEQFF.

There are a few counts of this clone. This chain links TRBV6-5 with TRBJ1-5; D is uncertain. Trimming shortened V by 4 bases and J by 4 bases, and 5 bases separated the two germline ends. CDR1 and CDR2 (germline): MNHEY, SVGAGI. This CDR3 has 12 residues. The CDR3 region is CASSSPNQPQHF. CDR3 coding DNA: TGTGCCAGCAGTTCCCCGAATCAGCCCCAGCATTTT.

The rearrangement links TRBV7-6 to TRBJ1-3; D is possibly TRBD1 (5 bases). This CDR3 has 16 residues. V lost 2 bases and J 0 bases, leaving 11 bases between the germline ends. CDR1 SGHVS and CDR2 FNYEAQ come from the germline V gene. The CDR3 here is CASSLSTGISGNTIYF. The CDR3 DNA sequence: TGTGCCAGCAGCTTATCTACAGGAATCTCTGGAAACACCATATATTTT.

The chain links TRBV11-2 to TRBJ1-4; 7 bases fit TRBD1. The V gene's germline CDR1 is SGHAT and CDR2 FQNNGV. Trimming removed 6 bases from V and 5 bases from J; junction bases left unmatched: 9. This CDR3 is built from 15 residues. CDR3 in amino acids: CASRYRTGTNEKLFF. The CDR3 coding sequence is TGTGCCAGCAGATATCGGACAGGAACAAATGAAAAACTGTTTTTT.

V and J are TRBV27 and TRBJ1-1; 9 bases agree with TRBD1. This CDR3 spans 14 amino acids. Losses at the gene ends were 4 bases for V and 5 bases for J; bases not matched to a gene: 5. Germline CDR1 is MNHEY and CDR2 is SMNVEV (reference sequence). As DNA, the CDR3 is TGTGCCAGCAGTTACAGGGGGCGAGGGACTGAAGCTTTCTTT. This encodes CASSYRGRGTEAFF.

The rearrangement uses TRBV7-2 and TRBJ2-1; no firm D call. CDR1 is SGHTA and CDR2 is FQGNSA in the germline V gene. V was cut by 5 bases and J by 0 bases, with 14 bases left in between. This CDR3 spans 16 amino acids. Written as DNA, the CDR3 is TGTGCCAGCAGCCCAACACACCCGTCCTCCTACAATGAGCAGTTCTTC. Protein: CASSPTHPSSYNEQFF.

This rearrangement joins TRBV7-9 to TRBJ2-1; 9 nucleotides agree with TRBD1. After removal of 1 base from V and 4 bases from J, the junction contained 5 bases not matched to a gene. The CDR3 sequence is 16 residues long. Germline V gene lookup returns CDR1 SEHNR and CDR2 FQNEAQ (reference sequence). CDR3: CASSLGGQGPYNEQFF. The DNA for the CDR3 is TGTGCCAGCAGCTTAGGTGGACAGGGGCCTTACAATGAGCAGTTCTTC.

This sequence joins TRBV14 and TRBJ2-1; weak D call: TRBD2 (5 bases). This CDR3 spans 15 amino acids. Looked up from germline, CDR1 is SGHDN and CDR2 is FVKESK. Trimming shortened V by 2 bases and J by 0 bases, and 8 bases separated the two germline ends. DNA for the CDR3: TGTGCCAGCAGCCAAAGTGGGAGCTCCTACAATGAGCAGTTCTTC. It specifies CASSQSGSSYNEQFF.

J is TRBJ1-2 and V is TRBV6-1; weak D call: TRBD1 (5 bases). Germline CDR1 reads MNHNS; CDR2 reads SASEGT. This CDR3 region has 14 residues. V was shortened by 5 bases and J by 3 bases, with 13 bases between the two germline ends. CDR3 in amino acids: CASSPLDSDYGYTF. The CDR3 DNA follows: TGTGCCAGCAGTCCTCTAGACAGCGACTATGGCTACACCTTC.